The 11 T cell receptor beta chains below were found in one sample sequenced in a study of Graves' ophthalmopathy and Graves' hyperthyroidism. Scientists amplified the TCR beta CDR3 regions from RNA transcripts. Investigators did first-round RT-PCR with HTBI primers, then second-round multiplex PCR. MiXCR, applied by TCRdb to the multiplex PCR reads, yields one record per CDR3 protein. This sample has 170,000 or so distinct CDR3 sequences; 30% to 45% occur once, and the top ten carry about 6%. The sample consisted of peripheral blood. The receptors originated from a woman in her 40s with Graves' ophthalmopathy.

This clonotype was seen many times. The chain is built from TRBV27 and TRBJ1-6, with D hard to call. Germline lookup yields CDR1 MNHEY and CDR2 SMNVEV (reference sequence). Trimming removed 3 bases at V and 9 bases at J, with 18 bases between. This CDR3 has 16 amino acids. This CDR3 reads CASSFAGSRLSSPLHF. In DNA form, the CDR3 reads TGTGCCAGCAGTTTCGCCGGGTCTCGGTTGAGTTCACCCCTCCACTTT.

V and J are TRBV18 and TRBJ1-1; D remains unclear. The CDR3 is made up of 17 amino acids. V was clipped by 3 bases and J by 4 bases, with 21 bases between them. Germline V gene lookup returns CDR1 KGHSH and CDR2 LQKENI. In DNA form, the CDR3 reads TGTGCCAGCTCACCGAATACGAATTCCGGGTCGGGCACTGAAGCTTTCTTT. It specifies CASSPNTNSGSGTEAFF.

The chain joins TRBV12-3 or TRBV12-4 to TRBJ2-7, with 9 bases aligning to TRBD1. This CDR3 contains 14 residues. V shed 6 bases, J shed 7 bases, and the junction held 10 bases outside the gene matches. The CDR3 nucleotides are TGTGCCAGCAGATCCGGGACAGGGAAAGGGGAGCAGTACTTC. Translation gives CASRSGTGKGEQYF.

The sample holds many counts of this clonotype. The chain employs TRBV6-1 and TRBJ1-4; D perhaps matches TRBD1 (5 bases). V shed 6 bases and J shed 8 bases, with 22 bases lying between them. The germline V gene encodes CDR1 MNHNS and CDR2 SASEGT. CDR3 length: 16 residues. The CDR3, as DNA: TGTGCCAGCAGGAACCCAGGCAATCAGTGGGGCGAAAAACTGTTTTTT. Translated, it gives CASRNPGNQWGEKLFF.

This clonotype occurred many times. This rearrangement joins TRBV6-1 to TRBJ1-2, with no clear D. This CDR3 has 12 residues. The V and J ends lost 3 bases and 4 bases respectively, with 6 bases between them. Germline lookup yields CDR1 MNHNS and CDR2 SASEGT. In DNA form, the CDR3 reads TGTGCCAGCAGTGAGGCACCCTATGGCTACACCTTC. Translating it yields CASSEAPYGYTF.

This clonotype came up once. In DNA form, the CDR3 reads TGTGCCAGCAGGGGCCCACCCACGCCTAAGACCCAGTACTTC. Its translation is CASRGPPTPKTQYF. The rearrangement joins TRBV6-1 to TRBJ2-5; D is uncertain. Germline V CDR1 and CDR2: MNHNS, SASEGT. Trimming took 6 bases from V and 6 from J, leaving 17 bases between them. The CDR3 is made up of 14 amino acids.

This clonotype was seen ten or more times. The genes are TRBV14 and TRBJ1-6; D is unclear. CDR1 is SGHDN and CDR2 is FVKESK in the germline V gene. Deletions cut 1 base from V and 8 bases from J, with 15 bases between. This CDR3 spans 16 amino acids. The CDR3 nucleotides are TGTGCCAGCAGCCAAGTATCAAGGTCGCGATATTCACCCCTCCACTTT. Translated, it gives CASSQVSRSRYSPLHF.

In its sample, this clonotype was seen many times. V is TRBV6-2 or TRBV6-3 and J is TRBJ2-7; 9 positions agree with TRBD1. V was pared by 3 bases and J by 6 bases, with 12 bases of the junction left unmatched. The CDR3 contains 16 residues. CDR1 MNHEY and CDR2 SVGEGT come from the germline V gene. The CDR3 coding sequence is TGTGCCAGCAGTTATACCATCCCGGGACAGGGAAGCGAGCAGTACTTC. As protein: CASSYTIPGQGSEQYF.

This clonotype occurred many times. J is TRBJ2-5 and V is TRBV5-1, with 10 positions matching TRBD2. The CDR3 loop spans 16 amino acids. The germline V gene encodes CDR1 SGHRS and CDR2 YFSETQ. The V gene end was trimmed by 0 bases and the J gene end by 1 base; junction bases not matched to a gene: 3. The CDR3 DNA follows: TGCGCCAGCAGCTTGGGACTAGCGGGCACCCAAGAGACCCAGTACTTC. As protein: CASSLGLAGTQETQYF.

This clonotype occurred many times. The chain couples TRBV6-5 to TRBJ2-7; weak D call: TRBD2 (5 bases). Germline-derived CDR1 and CDR2 are MNHEY and SVGAGI. The V gene lost 2 bases and the J gene lost 5 bases, with 13 bases spanning the gap. The CDR3 totals 14 residues. The CDR3 DNA is TGTGCCAGCAGTTACGAGGGCCTTATGGACGAGCAGTACTTC. Translated, it gives CASSYEGLMDEQYF.

V and J are TRBV12-3 or TRBV12-4 and TRBJ1-1; D ambiguous. This CDR3 contains 14 residues. V lost 6 bases and J 1 base, leaving 12 bases between the germline ends. CDR3 nucleotide sequence: TGTGCCAGCAGCGCGACGGGCCGGAACACTGAAGCTTTCTTT. It codes for CASSATGRNTEAFF.